The rows below give T cell receptor beta chains drawn from one sample of a study of control samples from healthy donors and cancer patients. The assay was immunoSEQ multiplex PCR, and TCRdb's table has in-frame clones only and misses some. The sample lists 90,000 to 120,000 clones; 70% to 85% were seen once. The sequencing input was blood. The receptors were gathered from a man aged 18 to 29 in good health. Both conserved end residues are part of each CDR3. D genes are given only for firm matches. Size tells how often a clone was seen (once, few, many) or the class of an expanded clone, and some rows leave it out.

d_gene	j_gene	abundance	v_gene	CDR3aa	CDR3nt
-	TRBJ1-5	-	TRBV12-5	CVRITGLWQPQHF	TGTGTTCGGATTACAGGCCTCTGGCAGCCCCAGCATTTT
-	TRBJ1-5	-	TRBV6-1	CASSESGRGQPQHF	TGTGCCAGCAGTGAAAGTGGCAGGGGTCAGCCCCAGCATTTT
-	TRBJ2-1	-	TRBV4-2	CASSQDMRGAYNEQFF	TGTGCCAGCAGCCAAGATATGAGGGGGGCCTACAATGAGCAGTTCTTC
-	TRBJ2-3	-	TRBV5-4	CASSLDGEGADTQYF	TGTGCCAGCAGCTTGGACGGGGAGGGGGCAGATACGCAGTATTTT
-	TRBJ1-1	-	TRBV18	CASSRRDEAFF	TGTGCCAGCTCACGGAGGGACGAAGCTTTCTTT
-	TRBJ2-1	-	TRBV11-1	CASSLKGTPNNEQFF	TGTGCCAGCAGCTTAAAGGGAACTCCTAACAATGAGCAGTTCTTC
-	TRBJ1-1	-	TRBV12-3/TRBV12-4	CASSTNPGTEAFF	TGTGCCAGCAGTACCAACCCGGGGACTGAAGCTTTCTTT
-	TRBJ2-7	-	TRBV5-1	CASSGNWPYEQYF	TGCGCCAGCAGCGGGAACTGGCCCTACGAGCAGTACTTC
-	TRBJ1-3	-	TRBV28	CASSLRPPGNTIYF	TGTGCCAGCAGTTTACGACCGCCCGGAAACACCATATATTTT
-	TRBJ2-3	-	TRBV5-1	CASSLGGTFSTDTQYF	TGCGCCAGCAGCTTGGGCGGGACCTTTAGCACAGATACGCAGTATTTT
-	TRBJ2-3	-	TRBV7-2	CASSFPTNTQYF	TGTGCCAGCAGCTTCCCAACTAATACGCAGTATTTT
-	TRBJ2-7	-	TRBV27	CASSLNPRGTEQYF	TGTGCCAGCAGTTTAAATCCCCGGGGGACCGAGCAGTACTTC
-	TRBJ2-1	-	TRBV10-3	CAISVRQEASEQFF	TGTGCCATCAGTGTTCGACAGGAGGCCTCCGAGCAGTTCTTC
-	TRBJ1-4	-	TRBV6-2/TRBV6-3	CASSSGPINEKLFF	TGTGCCAGCAGTTCGGGACCGATTAATGAAAAACTGTTTTTT
-	TRBJ1-2	-	TRBV6-6	CASRSMGLQNYGYTF	TGTGCCAGCAGAAGTATGGGATTGCAGAACTATGGCTACACCTTC
-	TRBJ2-1	-	TRBV11-2	CASSLGVRGEQFF	TGTGCCAGCAGCTTAGGAGTGCGGGGTGAGCAGTTCTTC
TRBD2	TRBJ2-7	-	TRBV19	CASSWSSGVSYEQYF	TGTGCCAGTAGTTGGTCAAGCGGGGTATCCTACGAGCAGTACTTC
-	TRBJ2-2	-	TRBV7-9	CASSLEQITGELFF	TGTGCCAGCAGCTTGGAACAGATCACCGGGGAGCTGTTTTTT
TRBD1	TRBJ2-3	-	TRBV5-1	CASSSVTGITDTQYF	TGCGCCAGCAGCTCTGTGACAGGGATCACAGATACGCAGTATTTT
TRBD1	TRBJ1-6	-	TRBV11-2	CASSSQGAGSYNSPLHF	TGTGCCAGCAGCTCGCAGGGGGCAGGCTCCTATAATTCACCCCTCCACTTT
-	TRBJ1-5	-	TRBV30	CAWSVTRRNQPQHF	TGTGCCTGGAGTGTGACCCGTCGGAATCAGCCCCAGCATTTT
-	TRBJ2-3	once	TRBV5-1	CASSFSAGPTDTQYF	TGCGCCAGCAGCTTCTCTGCAGGGCCCACAGATACGCAGTATTTT
-	TRBJ1-1	-	TRBV15	CATSRDQGPGTEAFF	TGTGCCACCAGCAGAGATCAGGGGCCGGGAACTGAAGCTTTCTTT
-	TRBJ1-4	once	TRBV2	CASSGGSGANEKLFF	TGTGCCAGCTCCGGAGGGAGCGGAGCTAATGAAAAACTGTTTTTT
-	TRBJ1-2	-	TRBV7-8	CASSSLSGGYTF	TGTGCCAGCAGCTCTTTATCGGGGGGCTACACCTTC
-	TRBJ2-3	-	TRBV11-3	CASSPGTFSTPDTQYF	TGTGCCAGCAGCCCCGGGACTTTTTCGACCCCAGATACGCAGTATTTT
-	TRBJ2-1	-	TRBV5-1	CASSRGGQSSYNEQFF	TGCGCCAGCAGCAGGGGGGGACAGAGCTCCTACAATGAGCAGTTCTTC
-	TRBJ1-2	few	TRBV7-2	CASSQSTLGNYGYTF	TGTGCCAGCAGCCAAAGCACGTTAGGCAACTATGGCTACACCTTC
-	TRBJ2-2	-	TRBV27	CASSLSAGSNGELFF	TGTGCCAGCAGTTTATCAGCAGGGTCTAACGGGGAGCTGTTTTTT
TRBD1	TRBJ1-4	-	TRBV5-5	CASSSSPQGAANEKLFF	TGTGCCAGCAGCTCCTCCCCACAGGGGGCGGCTAATGAAAAACTGTTTTTT
-	TRBJ2-4	once	TRBV6-1	CASSESLGGRENIQYF	TGTGCCAGCAGTGAGAGTCTGGGGGGGCGGGAAAACATTCAGTACTTC
-	TRBJ1-1	-	TRBV7-2	CASSSSGGMNTEAFF	TGTGCCAGCAGCTCCTCGGGGGGGATGAACACTGAAGCTTTCTTT
TRBD1	TRBJ2-1	-	TRBV19	CASSTQQGDEQFF	TGTGCCAGTAGTACTCAACAGGGGGATGAGCAGTTCTTC
-	TRBJ2-5	-	TRBV6-1	CASSEGRRQETQYF	TGTGCCAGCAGTGAAGGCAGGCGCCAAGAGACCCAGTACTTC
-	TRBJ1-1	-	TRBV30	CAWSARAKTDLNTEAFF	TGTGCCTGGAGTGCCCGTGCGAAGACAGACCTGAACACTGAAGCTTTCTTT
TRBD1	TRBJ2-3	-	TRBV28	CASSPLGDRAFTDTQYF	TGTGCCAGCAGTCCCCTGGGGGACAGGGCGTTCACAGATACGCAGTATTTT
-	TRBJ1-5	-	TRBV27	CASSWGVFQPQHF	TGTGCCAGCAGTTGGGGGGTGTTTCAGCCCCAGCATTTT
-	TRBJ1-2	-	TRBV2	CASSYGPTGYGYTF	TGTGCCAGCAGTTACGGACCCACCGGCTATGGCTACACCTTC
TRBD1	TRBJ1-5	-	TRBV4-3	CASSQVQGGQPQHF	TGCGCCAGCAGCCAAGTGCAGGGGGGTCAGCCCCAGCATTTT
-	TRBJ1-2	-	TRBV2	CASSDVLRGYTF	TGTGCCAGCAGTGATGTGCTGAGGGGCTACACCTTC
TRBD1	TRBJ1-2	few	TRBV7-9	CASSRDRENATF	TGTGCCAGCAGCCGGGACAGGGAGAATGCCACCTTC
TRBD1	TRBJ1-2	few	TRBV9	CASSVGGGGIYGYTF	TGTGCCAGCAGCGTAGGGGGAGGGGGCATCTATGGCTACACCTTC
TRBD1	TRBJ1-2	-	TRBV6-5	CASRLRGPGFGYTF	TGTGCCAGCAGGCTAAGGGGGCCTGGTTTTGGCTACACCTTC
TRBD1	TRBJ2-2	once	TRBV6-6	CATGDRVGTGELFF	TGTGCCACCGGTGACAGGGTCGGCACCGGGGAGCTGTTTTTT
-	TRBJ2-7	-	TRBV4-1	CASSQDEAATGYEQYF	TGCGCCAGCAGCCAAGATGAAGCGGCCACCGGCTACGAGCAGTACTTC
-	TRBJ2-7	-	TRBV30	CAWSVQAVSYEQYF	TGTGCCTGGAGTGTACAGGCGGTCTCCTACGAGCAGTACTTC
-	TRBJ2-2	-	TRBV5-5	CASTLGTFTGELFF	TGTGCCAGCACTCTAGGGACATTCACCGGGGAGCTGTTTTTT
-	TRBJ1-2	few	TRBV9	CASAPGLRQGYTF	TGTGCCAGCGCGCCGGGACTCCGGCAGGGCTACACCTTC
-	TRBJ1-2	-	TRBV18	CASSPQSLGPSSGNYGYTF	TGTGCCAGCTCACCACAGAGTCTGGGCCCGTCGAGTGGCAACTATGGCTACACCTTC
-	TRBJ1-1	-	TRBV19	CASSTYYGGSAAEAFF	TGTGCCAGTAGTACTTACTACGGGGGCTCGGCAGCTGAAGCTTTCTTT
TRBD2	TRBJ2-5	-	TRBV7-6	CASSLSATSGQETQYF	TGTGCCAGCAGCTTATCCGCGACTAGCGGACAAGAGACCCAGTACTTC
TRBD2	TRBJ2-7	few	TRBV27	CASSLEAGGYPLYEQYF	TGTGCCAGCAGTTTAGAGGCGGGGGGGTACCCCCTCTACGAGCAGTACTTC
-	TRBJ1-3	-	TRBV7-2	CASSRAQHSGNTIYF	TGTGCCAGCAGCCGTGCACAGCACTCTGGAAACACCATATATTTT
TRBD1	TRBJ1-5	few	TRBV7-2	CASSIQGSNQPQHF	TGTGCCAGCAGCATACAGGGGAGCAATCAGCCCCAGCATTTT
TRBD1	TRBJ2-7	-	TRBV6-6	CASSWDRPYEQYF	TGTGCCAGCAGTTGGGACAGACCCTACGAGCAGTACTTC